This TCR beta chain came from a study of blood T cells in healthy people across ages. Study-wide points: TCR beta diversity per million T cells fell roughly linearly with age.

Notes on this clonotype: Its antigen is currently unknown.

V lost 5 bases, J lost 0 bases, and 8 bases stayed unmatched. Germline CDR1 is SGHTA and CDR2 is FQGNSA. The CDR3 is made up of 16 amino acids. A second PCR of about 6 to 11 cycles used a sample-barcoded 5' primer and a J-beta primer mix. Via MiXCR, TCRdb re-called the 5' RACE reads, giving one row per CDR3 protein. The data contain approximately 960,000 distinct CDR3 sequences, approximately 32% of them singletons. These data also formed part of another study, on T cells of mothers and their children. As that report states: The study obtained over 8.5 million TCR beta CDR3 reads per mother and about 3 million per child.

This rearrangement joins TRBV7-2 to TRBJ1-1; 8 bases fit TRBD1. The specimen was blood. The sequence derives from a woman in her thirties or forties in good health. In DNA, the CDR3 is TGTGCCAGCAGCCCCGACAGGGGTCGACTGAACACTGAAGCTTTCTTT. Translated: CASSPDRGRLNTEAFF.